What follows are 9 T cell receptor beta chains derived from one specimen sequenced in a study of identical twins. A single record per CDR3 protein comes from TCRdb applying MiXCR to the 5' RACE reads. The repertoire includes 450,000 to 500,000 distinct CDR3 sequences, roughly an eighth of them detected once, and around 0.98% sits in the top ten. The same data also contributed to another study, on yellow fever vaccine responses in identical twins.

The material sequenced was CD4+ T cells sorted from blood. The receptors originated from a woman younger than 30 in good health.

This clonotype was detected many times. The gene calls are TRBV4-2 and TRBJ2-5; 9 nucleotides match TRBD1. The trim removed 4 bases at V and 2 bases at J, leaving 2 bases unmatched. Germline-derived CDR1 and CDR2 are LGHNA and YNFKEQ. This CDR3 comprises 14 residues. The CDR3 loop reads CASSLGTGQETQYF. In nucleotides, the CDR3 is TGTGCCAGCAGCCTCGGGACAGGGCAAGAGACCCAGTACTTC.

This clonotype was counted only a few times. J is TRBJ2-3 and V is TRBV7-2; tentative D call: TRBD2 (5 bases). This CDR3 comprises 14 residues. Deletions cut 1 base from V and 6 bases from J, with 11 bases between. Germline V gene sequence: CDR1 SGHTA, CDR2 FQGNSA. Here the CDR3 DNA reads TGTGCCAGCAGCTTAGGGGGTAGGGAGGATACGCAGTATTTT. It codes for CASSLGGREDTQYF.

The table lists this clonotype with a few counts. This chain uses TRBV5-1 with TRBJ2-2; D not certain. Germline loops: CDR1 SGHRS, CDR2 YFSETQ. The CDR3 contains 14 residues. Trimming stripped 4 bases from V and 3 bases from J, with 10 bases between. The CDR3 protein is CASSPKVDTGELFF. The DNA of the CDR3 is TGCGCCAGCAGCCCTAAAGTTGACACCGGGGAGCTGTTTTTT.

V usage is TRBV2 and J usage is TRBJ2-5; 8 bases are a match to TRBD1. The CDR3 has 14 amino acids. In germline, CDR1 is SNHLY, CDR2 FYNNEI. V was clipped by 7 bases and J by 4 bases; unmatched bases: 8. The CDR3 nucleotides are TGTGCCAGCACAAACCAGGGGGCCCGAGAGACCCAGTACTTC. Translated, it gives CASTNQGARETQYF.

CDR3 sequence: CASSSDARQVGSYNEQFF. The CDR3 coding sequence is TGTGCCAGCAGCTCCGACGCTCGACAGGTGGGATCCTACAATGAGCAGTTCTTC. The J gene is TRBJ2-1, the V gene TRBV11-1, with a tentative D call TRBD1 (6 bases). V was trimmed by 4 bases and J by 1 base, leaving 20 bases between them. Germline V gene data show CDR1 as SGHAT and CDR2 as FQDESV (reference sequence). The CDR3 loop spans 18 amino acids.

The CDR3 sequence: CASSQAGKTETQYF. As DNA, the CDR3 is TGTGCCAGCAGCCAAGCGGGGAAGACTGAGACCCAGTACTTC. The chain carries TRBV7-2 and TRBJ2-5, with TRBD2 identical over 7 bases. With 5 bases clipped from V and 5 bases from J, the junction kept 8 bases outside the gene matches. Germline V CDR1 and CDR2: SGHTA, FQGNSA. The CDR3 runs to 14 residues.

The gene calls are TRBV24-1 and TRBJ2-7; the match to TRBD1 covers 10 bases. The V gene's germline CDR1 is KGHDR and CDR2 SFDVKD. V lost 3 bases and J lost 0; bases outside the gene matches: 4. This CDR3 contains 16 residues. CDR3 protein: CATSDAGQGSSYEQYF. The CDR3 DNA follows: TGTGCCACCAGTGATGCGGGACAGGGGAGCTCCTACGAGCAGTACTTC.

This rearrangement joins TRBV25-1 to TRBJ2-5; possible D gene TRBD1, 5 bases. Germline V CDR1 and CDR2: MGHDK, SYGVNS. The germline V and J ends were trimmed by 4 bases and 5 bases, with 14 bases remaining between them. The length of the CDR3 is 14 residues. The CDR3 sequence: CASSASETVETQYF. The CDR3 DNA reads as TGTGCCAGCAGTGCCTCTGAGACAGTCGAGACCCAGTACTTC. The complete variable domain, with remaining parts taken from reference TRBV25-1 and TRBJ2-5, reads EADIYQTPRYLVIGTGKKITLECSQTMGHDKMYWYQQDPGMELHLIHYSYGVNSTEKGDLSSESTVSRIRTEHFPLTLESARPSHTSQYLCASSASETVETQYFGPGTRLLVL.

The chain employs TRBV19 and TRBJ2-3; 15 nucleotides line up with TRBD2. V lost 8 bases, J lost 2 bases, and 5 bases stayed unmatched. The CDR3 length is 16 residues. Germline CDR1 and CDR2: LNHDA and SQIVND (reference sequence). CDR3 DNA: TGTGCCAGTTCGGGACTAGCGGGGGGCCTCACAGATACGCAGTATTTT. The encoded protein is CASSGLAGGLTDTQYF.